This T cell receptor (beta chain) came from a study of regulatory T cells in long-lasting Graves disease. As for the study in general: Graves' patients, newly diagnosed, had taken antithyroid drugs under 3 months.

CDR1 and CDR2 (germline): SGHTA, FQGNSA. With V trimmed by 3 bases and J by 9 bases, 16 bases remained unmatched. CDR3 length equals 19 residues. Combining iRepertoire HTBI primers with Arm-PCR of CDR3 regions, the authors built TCR beta libraries. TCRdb processed the multiplex PCR reads anew with MiXCR; each CDR3 protein has one entry. This sample yields about 620,000 distinct CDR3 sequences, of which less than 20% are seen a single time; 18% belongs to the top ten. This clonotype showed up just a few times. This may arise from a read error, as a much more abundant clone is one base away. Time point given: newly diagnosed GD, antithyroid drugs for less than 3 months. PBMCs provided the RNA from which the TCR library was made. Another study also made use of these data, one on T cells in Graves' hyperthyroidism and ophthalmopathy. That source notes: For ophthalmopathy, model prediction preceded onset by a median about 6.4 months.

The specimen comprised peripheral blood mononuclear cells (PBMCs), sampled at new diagnosis, from a patient treated with antithyroid drugs. The receptor comes from a woman aged 30 to 39 with Graves disease. This chain uses TRBV7-2 with TRBJ2-1; 14 bases map to TRBD2. The CDR3 protein is CASSFTGAPGLAGGSEQFF. As DNA, the CDR3 is TGTGCCAGCAGCTTCACCGGGGCCCCAGGACTAGCGGGAGGCAGTGAGCAGTTCTTC.